Presented here are 20 T cell receptor beta chains from one specimen sequenced in a study of blood T cells in healthy people across ages. A sample-barcoded 5' primer and a J-beta primer mix were used in a second PCR of roughly 7 to 11 cycles. TCRdb independently ran MiXCR on the 5' RACE reads; one entry per CDR3 protein. Among about 680,000 distinct CDR3 sequences listed, about 52% were seen once. The sample consisted of blood. These receptors all come from a woman in her sixties in good health.

The chain uses TRBV4-3 and TRBJ2-1; D perhaps matches TRBD2 (5 bases). Germline CDR1 and CDR2: LGHNA and YSLEER. The CDR3 consists of 16 residues. V lost 0 bases and J lost 6, with 15 bases in between. CDR3 nucleotide sequence: TGCGCCAGCAGCCAAGATATGGCGGGTACTCTCAATGAGCAGTTCTTC. This encodes CASSQDMAGTLNEQFF.

The V gene is TRBV28, the J gene TRBJ2-5, with 7 bases aligning to TRBD2. J gave up 5 bases and V 1 base, and 16 bases lay outside the gene matches. CDR1 and CDR2 from the germline V gene are MDHEN and SYDVKM. This CDR3 contains 18 residues. CDR3 loop: CASSLSGLAGPSPETQYF. The CDR3 region has the DNA TGTGCCAGCAGTTTATCGGGGTTAGCGGGCCCCTCCCCGGAGACCCAGTACTTC.

This clonotype was observed once. A much larger clone lies a single base off, so this may be a read error. The J gene is TRBJ2-7, the V gene TRBV27; 9 positions match TRBD1. The CDR3 contains 14 residues. Looked up from germline, CDR1 is MNHEY and CDR2 is SMNVEV (reference sequence). J was trimmed by 10 bases and V by 6 bases; bases with no gene match: 13. The CDR3 nucleotides read TGTGCCAGCAGAAGGGACAGGGCCGCGGAGGCCCAGTACTTC. This gives the protein CASRRDRAAEAQYF.

The gene calls are TRBV5-1 and TRBJ2-1, with D possibly matching TRBD1 (5 bases). The CDR3 loop spans 16 amino acids. Germline V gene data show CDR1 as SGHRS and CDR2 as YFSETQ. Trimming stripped 0 bases from V and 3 bases from J, with 13 bases between. In nucleotides, the CDR3 is TGCGCCAGCAGCTTGGCCCATGGGGCCCTCTACAATGAGCAGTTCTTC. This gives the protein CASSLAHGALYNEQFF.

This clonotype was seen only a few times. This chain joins TRBV5-1 and TRBJ2-7, with D uncertain. The germline gives CDR1 SGHRS, CDR2 YFSETQ. Trimming left V 3 bases short and J 0 bases short, with 19 bases between. The CDR3 loop spans 17 amino acids. The CDR3 loop reads CASSSRFSGGNSYEQYF. The CDR3 DNA is TGCGCCAGCAGCTCAAGGTTTTCGGGCGGAAACTCCTACGAGCAGTACTTC.

The chain couples TRBV12-3 or TRBV12-4 to TRBJ2-7; 7 nucleotides agree with TRBD2. The CDR3 covers 12 residues. After removal of 8 bases from V and 7 bases from J, the junction contained 8 bases not matched to a gene. The CDR3 sequence is CASSWGGSEQYF. In nucleotides, the CDR3 is TGTGCCAGCTCCTGGGGGGGAAGTGAGCAGTACTTC.

This clonotype showed up just a few times. The rearrangement uses TRBV20-1 and TRBJ2-5; D gene unclear. The J call is doubtful: the DNA matches TRBJ2-7 better. Germline assignment: CDR1 DFQATT and CDR2 SNEGSKA (reference sequence). This CDR3 contains 11 residues. DNA for the CDR3: TGCAGTGCTAGAGATCAGTACGAGCAGTACTTC. Its protein product is CSARDQYEQYF.

The chain employs TRBV10-3 and TRBJ2-7, with 7 bases fitting TRBD1. The junction had 3 bases not matched to a gene; V was cut back by 4 bases and J by 0 bases. The CDR3 spans 14 residues. The germline gives CDR1 ENHRY, CDR2 SYGVKD. CDR3 sequence (DNA): TGTGCCATCAGTGTGGGACAGAGCTCCTACGAGCAGTACTTC. Residues: CAISVGQSSYEQYF.

The chain employs TRBV7-2 and TRBJ1-1; D unclear. Germline loops: CDR1 SGHTA, CDR2 FQGNSA. Trimming shortened V by 2 bases and J by 1 base, and 11 bases separated the two germline ends. The CDR3 runs to 15 residues. The CDR3 loop is CASSLQSATNTEAFF. CDR3 coding DNA: TGTGCCAGCAGCTTACAGTCTGCCACGAACACTGAAGCTTTCTTT.

This clonotype was picked up a small number of times. The chain carries TRBV5-1 and TRBJ2-7, with D maybe TRBD2 (5 bases). Trimming shortened V by 3 bases and J by 0 bases, and 10 bases separated the two germline ends. The CDR3 length is 14 residues. Germline-derived CDR1 and CDR2 are SGHRS and YFSETQ. The CDR3: CASSSGFSSYEQYF. DNA for the CDR3: TGCGCCAGCAGCTCGGGGTTTAGCTCCTACGAGCAGTACTTC.

The table lists this clonotype with a few counts. This chain links TRBV7-3 with TRBJ2-4; TRBD2 matches at 7 bases. The J call may be incorrect, as the DNA end agrees better with TRBJ2-7. Germline CDR1 is SGHTA and CDR2 is FQGTGA. The CDR3 has 13 residues. CDR3 in amino acids: CASSLWGTTEQYF. As DNA, the CDR3 is TGTGCCAGCAGCCTTTGGGGGACTACCGAGCAGTACTTC.

Details on this clonotype: A junction end diverges from the germline sequence, so it may reflect a read error. This sequence joins TRBV7-3 and TRBJ2-7; D might be TRBD1 (5 bases). This CDR3 has 17 amino acids. Germline V gives CDR1 SGHTA, CDR2 FQGTGA. The CDR3 loop reads CAGSRPVMGPEIDEQYF. The CDR3 nucleotides are TGTGCCGGCAGCCGCCCGGTAATGGGGCCGGAGATAGACGAGCAGTACTTC.

V is TRBV27 and J is TRBJ2-5; 11 nucleotides line up with TRBD1. The last part of the DNA fits TRBJ2-7 better; the J call may be wrong. The CDR3 spans 16 residues. Germline V CDR1 and CDR2: MNHEY, SMNVEV (reference sequence). Here the CDR3 DNA reads TGTGCCAGCAGCACCTATCCCGGGACAGGGGGGTACGAGCAGTACTTC. Translated: CASSTYPGTGGYEQYF.

This clonotype came up a few times. The rearrangement joins TRBV20-1 to TRBJ1-1; 10 nucleotides line up with TRBD1. The CDR3 spans 16 residues. Germline CDR1 reads DFQATT; CDR2 reads SNEGSKA (reference sequence). With V trimmed by 5 bases and J by 0 bases, 9 bases remained unmatched. The CDR3, as DNA: TGCAGTGCTGGACCGCCCGGGACAGGGGTGAACACTGAAGCTTTCTTT. Translating it yields CSAGPPGTGVNTEAFF.

V and J are TRBV4-3 and TRBJ2-5; D unresolved. The length of the CDR3 is 14 residues. V lost 1 base, J lost 2 bases, and 8 bases lay in between. Germline V lookup: CDR1 LGHNA, CDR2 YSLEER. The CDR3 spells CASSQVGKQETQYF. CDR3 nucleotides: TGCGCCAGCAGCCAAGTAGGGAAGCAAGAGACCCAGTACTTC.

V and J are TRBV12-3 or TRBV12-4 and TRBJ2-5, with D hard to call. The CDR3 runs 14 residues. Trimming left V 1 base short and J 1 base short, with 7 bases between. CDR3 sequence reads: CASSLGALQETQYF. The DNA for the CDR3 is TGTGCCAGCAGTTTAGGGGCTCTCCAAGAGACCCAGTACTTC.

V usage is TRBV20-1 and J usage is TRBJ2-3; 14 positions match TRBD2. The trim removed 4 bases at V and 6 bases at J, leaving 18 bases unmatched. Germline V CDR1 and CDR2: DFQATT, SNEGSKA (reference sequence). This CDR3 is 19 amino acids long. CDR3 coding DNA: TGCAGTGCTAACGACCCCAGAACTGGACTAGCGGGAGGTACTGATACGCAGTATTTT. Residues: CSANDPRTGLAGGTDTQYF.

The chain couples TRBV20-1 to TRBJ2-5; a weak D match, TRBD1 (7 bases). The CDR3 extends over 19 amino acids. Per the germline V gene, CDR1 is DFQATT and CDR2 is SNEGSKA (reference sequence). V shed 1 base and J shed 5 bases, with 29 bases lying between them. The CDR3 DNA reads TGCAGTGCTAGAGCCACCAGGGGGTCAACGGGAGTGATAGGCGAGACCCAGTACTTC. It translates to CSARATRGSTGVIGETQYF.

Only a few counts were recorded for this clonotype. This CDR3 is CASSPGGGVPYEQYF. CDR3 nucleotide sequence: TGTGCCAGCAGCCCCGGGGGGGGAGTCCCCTACGAGCAGTACTTC. V usage is TRBV7-9 and J usage is TRBJ2-7; 8 bases fit TRBD2. The CDR3 spans 15 residues. Germline V gene data show CDR1 as SEHNR and CDR2 as FQNEAQ (reference sequence). V gave up 5 bases and J gave up 2 bases; unmatched junction bases: 8.

This clonotype was observed a few times. The chain employs TRBV30 and TRBJ1-2; no firm D call. The CDR3 contains 11 residues. Trimming shortened V by 0 bases and J by 5 bases, and 4 bases separated the two germline ends. Germline CDR1 reads GTSNPN; CDR2 reads SVGIG (reference sequence). As DNA, the CDR3 is TGTGCCTGGAGTGTACGGTATGGCTACACCTTC. This gives the protein CAWSVRYGYTF. Based on the CDR3 plus reference TRBV30 and TRBJ1-2, the full variable domain is SQTIHQWPATLVQPVGSPLSLECTVEGTSNPNLYWYRQAAGRGLQLLFYSVGIGQISSEVPQNLSASRPQDRQFILSSKKLLLSDSGFYLCAWSVRYGYTFGSGTRLTVV.